These T cell receptor beta chains were read from a single sample in a study of cytotoxic CD8 clonotypes in ibrutinib-treated CLL. The data were produced by immunoSEQ multiplex PCR, yet TCRdb's version contains in-frame clones alone and is incomplete. The table includes more than 110,000 clones, about 76% detected once. Sequencing was performed on PBMCs, taken after 24 months of ibrutinib treatment. The origin of the receptors is a human donor with chronic lymphocytic leukemia. Each CDR3 is given with its conserved first and last residue. The D gene is left open where the match is weak.

>TRBV7-2|-
CASRDPGPESNIQYF
>TRBV25-1|-
CASSEYRGEETQYF
>TRBV28|TRBD1
CASTPPGEGATDGYTF
>TRBV30|-
CAWRAGSSYNSPLHF
>TRBV18|-
CASSPNRDPSTDTQYF
>TRBV6-1|TRBD1
CASSEFGGAQGPDF
>TRBV19|-
CATFGGAQPQHF
>TRBV2|TRBD2
CASGEGFRPGELFF
>TRBV7-2|-
CASSLGAGGTGELFF
>TRBV2|TRBD2
CASSGRGSGSYNEQFF
>TRBV7-9|-
CASSLGVDTDTQYF
>TRBV14|-
CASSQWGDKASKYF
>TRBV11-2|-
CASSLSTVGGSNEKLFF
>TRBV10-3|TRBD2
CAIRTSLDYEQYF
>TRBV10-3|-
CAIRRAGGNTGELFF
>TRBV28|TRBD2
CASSSLLGRGAYEQYF
>TRBV18|-
CASSPAPMRPGGQPQHF
>TRBV7-2|TRBD1
CASSLVGTGGETQYF
>TRBV7-2|-
CASSFSLQETQYF
>TRBV11-2|TRBD2
CASSLRPGTSGRVDEQFF
>TRBV7-2|-
CASSPYQDSPLHF
>TRBV7-3|TRBD1
CASSPHRGSTDTQYF
>TRBV6-4|TRBD2
CASSASGGDYNEQFF
>TRBV28|-
CASSLPLTNYGYTF
>TRBV6-6|-
CASSYRGDNEQFF
>TRBV30|-
CAWSPGSEETQYF
>TRBV29-1|TRBD1
CSVGGDSRGYTF
>TRBV15|TRBD2
CATSRGGNSDTQYF
>TRBV5-1|-
CAYNTPSNQPQHF
>TRBV28|-
CASRPRGGELFF
>TRBV7-3|-
CASSAAQGWGGELFF
>TRBV2|-
CASSEALSGNSPLHF
>TRBV5-6|-
CASSPGMNTEAFF
>TRBV7-3|TRBD2
CASSPSLTSGGDYNEQFF
>TRBV27|-
CASRSEGETQYF
>TRBV6-1|TRBD1
CATETGDYSYEQYF
>TRBV7-9|-
CASSLVFRVDTDTQYF
>TRBV6-5|TRBD2
CASSWTSGSTDTQYF
>TRBV29-1|-
CSVEVVEETQYF
>TRBV28|TRBD2
CASRLAGADTQYF
>TRBV5-5|TRBD1
CASSPWGQGKFF
>TRBV30|-
CAWSVGIWGKSYNSPLHF
>TRBV30|-
CAWSVSQLSNQPQHF
>TRBV11-2|TRBD2
CASSPVGGGTGELFF
>TRBV4-2|TRBD1
CASSQEVGQGAREQFF
>TRBV4-3|-
CASSQTGAVSPLHF
>TRBV25-1|TRBD1
CASSEGTVTDTQYF
>TRBV7-8|-
CASSPQPSTDTQYF
>TRBV5-1|TRBD2
CASSLGEGSMTDTQYF
>TRBV7-6|-
CASSLTSGGDGYTF
>TRBV9|-
CASSVVPSSGNTIYF
>TRBV30|-
CAWSPWGGTEAFF
>TRBV19|-
CASISKGVNEQFF
>TRBV27|TRBD2
CASSALLAGGALDTQYF
>TRBV5-6|-
CASSLIFSNQPQHF
>TRBV27|-
CASSRGGVVPGNTIYF
>TRBV4-2|-
CASSQDLEDQPQHF